Below, 7 T cell receptor beta chains from the same sample are listed, as sequenced in a study of sequential checkpoint blockade in melanoma. The protocol was immunoSEQ multiplex PCR, while the TCRdb copy is restricted to in-frame clones and leaves out a portion. The sample has about 12,000 clones, approximately 30% seen once. Treatment denoted: randomized to nivolumab then ipilimumab (arm A) or the reverse (arm B). This specimen consisted of tumor tissue (inferred from file names), obtained from a patient given nivolumab and ipilimumab in sequence. The source of these receptors is a human donor with melanoma.

This clone was recorded a few times. This sequence joins TRBV11-3 and TRBJ2-5, with D perhaps TRBD1 (6 bases). Deletions cut 3 bases from V and 4 bases from J, with 15 bases between. The CDR3 covers 15 residues. Germline values: CDR1 SGHNT, CDR2 YENEEA. The CDR3 region is CASSFLGGLVETQYF. In nucleotides, the CDR3 is TGTGCCAGCAGCTTCTTAGGGGGTCTTGTAGAGACCCAGTACTTC.

This clone came up a few times. The CDR3 nucleotides read TGCAGCGCCCTAGCTGTAAACACCGGGGAGCTGTTTTTT. Translation gives CSALAVNTGELFF. This chain links TRBV29-1 with TRBJ2-2, with D possibly being TRBD2 (5 bases). Germline V gene lookup returns CDR1 SQVTM and CDR2 ANQGSEA. Trimming pared 7 bases from V and 2 bases from J, leaving 11 bases between. This CDR3 comprises 13 residues.

As regards this clone: An end of the junction does not agree with germline; a read error may underlie this. The genes are TRBV9 and TRBJ2-1, with D perhaps TRBD1 or TRBD2 (6 bases each). Per germline, CDR1 SGDLS and CDR2 YYNGEE. The CDR3 loop spans 19 amino acids. The chain's CDR3 is CARSFGGGRRPSSYNEQFF. The DNA for the CDR3 is TGTGCCCGCAGTTTCGGGGGCGGGCGACGACCGAGCTCCTACAATGAGCAGTTCTTC.

In its sample, this clone is medium-sized. Other DNA sequences from this sample encode an identical CDR3 as well. V gene TRBV28 combines with J gene TRBJ2-7, with D hard to call. Germline V gene lookup returns CDR1 MDHEN and CDR2 SYDVKM. This CDR3 contains 12 residues. Trimming stripped 4 bases from V and 7 bases from J, with 11 bases between. The CDR3 region is CASSSSHWEQYV. The CDR3 coding sequence is TGTGCCAGCAGTTCCTCCCATTGGGAGCAGTACGTC.

The chain uses TRBV6-8 and TRBJ1-2, with D unclear. The ends were cut back, 3 bases at V and 5 bases at J, with 10 bases in the middle. The CDR3 is 13 residues long. The germline CDR1 and CDR2 sequences are MNHGY and SAAAGT. The CDR3 coding sequence is TGTGCCAGCAGTTATTTTACGGGGTATGGCTACACCTTC. It codes for CASSYFTGYGYTF.

This clone came up a few times. The gene calls are TRBV6-8 and TRBJ2-1; TRBD2 matches at 8 bases. The V gene end was trimmed by 1 base and the J gene end by 7 bases; junction bases not matched to a gene: 6. Germline values: CDR1 MNHGY, CDR2 SAAAGT. CDR3 length: 15 amino acids. CDR3: CASSYFRLAPNEQFF. CDR3 bases: TGTGCCAGCAGTTACTTCCGACTAGCGCCTAATGAGCAGTTCTTC.

There are many counts of this clone. The chain has TRBV11-3 and TRBJ2-2; TRBD1 is a possible D gene (6 bases). Trimming pared 5 bases from V and 2 bases from J, leaving 12 bases between. Germline values: CDR1 SGHNT, CDR2 YENEEA. This CDR3 has 15 amino acids. The CDR3 sequence: CASSRRTVNTGELFF. Written as DNA, the CDR3 is TGTGCCAGCAGCCGAAGGACAGTAAACACCGGGGAGCTGTTTTTT.